This T cell receptor beta chain was recovered during a study of Tregs in tolerant kidney transplant recipients. CDR1 SNHLY and CDR2 FYNNEI come from the germline V gene. CDR3 length equals 16 residues. Trimming took off 2 bases at V and 0 bases at J, with 13 bases between the two ends. This table comes from immunoSEQ multiplex PCR, and its TCRdb copy is limited to in-frame clones, with some not included. This sample carries 100,000 to 150,000 clones, 92% of them seen once, and the ten largest clones take around 0.58%. The specimen sequenced was CD4+ T cells from blood. The sequence came from a human donor in good health. This chain joins TRBV2 and TRBJ1-2; the D gene is possibly TRBD1 (5 bases). CDR3 amino acids: CASSESRGRANYGYTF. The CDR3 DNA sequence: TGTGCCAGCAGTGAAAGCCGGGGGAGAGCTAACTATGGCTACACCTTC.